These T cell receptor beta chains were read from a single sample in a study of blood T cell repertoires in COVID-19. Repertoires were generated with immunoSEQ multiplex PCR, while TCRdb's copy carries only in-frame clones and drops some. Among some 310,000 clones listed, over 75% were seen once. The sequencing sample was made of peripheral blood. Every receptor here comes from a man in his fifties or sixties with active or convalescent COVID-19. CDR3s leave out the opening cysteine and the closing phenylalanine or tryptophan.

j_call,v_call,cdr3_aa
TRBJ1-1,TRBV3-1/TRBV3-2,ASSQDRAGGNTEAF
TRBJ1-2,TRBV1,TSSQVYGGGYT
TRBJ1-5,TRBV29-1,SVAGTGPNQPQH
TRBJ2-4,TRBV28,ASSLIQSTSGGALAKNIQY
TRBJ1-6,TRBV9,ASSVRESSYNSPLH
TRBJ2-7,TRBV11-3,ASSLGTGPYEQY
TRBJ1-5,TRBV4-1,ASSQDPEPGRGAQH
TRBJ2-3,TRBV7-9,ASSLSLAGRKLTDTQY
TRBJ1-6,TRBV5-6,ASSLVAGVNSPLH
TRBJ1-1,TRBV4-1,ASSQDAGGSSTEAF
TRBJ1-5,TRBV24-1,ATSIGRPDQPQH
TRBJ2-2,TRBV5-1,ASSWYSGTAYTGELF
TRBJ2-5,TRBV2,ASSPSTGTETQY
TRBJ2-5,TRBV5-8,ASSLVGGQETQY
TRBJ2-3,TRBV6-4,ASSYSGLAGAVDTQY
TRBJ2-1,TRBV10-3,AISELTSGSHNEQF
TRBJ1-2,TRBV6-5,ASSWGQGYGYT
TRBJ2-1,TRBV19,ASRAETSGIDNEQF
TRBJ1-1,TRBV7-9,ASSLGTASTEAF
TRBJ1-1,TRBV5-6,ASNLRGINTEAF
TRBJ1-1,TRBV10-3,AITQDRTYMNTEAF
TRBJ1-2,TRBV19,ASSIVGGHRGYT
TRBJ2-3,TRBV4-3,ASSPRPSTDTQY
TRBJ2-1,TRBV19,ASSQQFTSGGALNEQF
TRBJ1-1,TRBV18,ASSPSGNGDTEAF
TRBJ2-1,TRBV6-5,ASSFPRGEQF
TRBJ2-7,TRBV19,ASSYTPDYEQY
TRBJ1-1,TRBV19,ASSMWGLSTEAF
TRBJ2-1,TRBV10-3,ATGSSGGSEQF
TRBJ2-3,TRBV5-4,ASSLGISGGDTQY
TRBJ2-1,TRBV29-1,SVEPMSADSYNEQF
TRBJ2-3,TRBV6-5,ASSPGLTNTDTQY
TRBJ2-5,TRBV2,ASSMAGYKETQY
TRBJ2-3,TRBV10-3,AILAGGGLGTQY
TRBJ1-1,TRBV3-1/TRBV3-2,ASSYTGVHTEAF
TRBJ2-1,TRBV18,ASSPPGLARNEQF
TRBJ1-4,TRBV6-5,ASSYTGFLGEKLF
TRBJ2-5,TRBV5-1,ASSLLALGQETQY
TRBJ2-1,TRBV19,ASQSRTGEGNEQF
TRBJ2-1,TRBV24-1,ATSDRNRDEQF
TRBJ2-6,TRBV6-1,ACRERGIYSSGANVLT
TRBJ1-3,TRBV5-1,ASSTRTASGNTIY
TRBJ1-1,TRBV10-3,AATQGISNTEAF
TRBJ2-1,TRBV6-4,ASSDSGGNEQF
TRBJ1-3,TRBV29-1,SVHSSGNTIY
TRBJ2-5,TRBV19,ASSRDRDARETQY
TRBJ1-4,TRBV12-3/TRBV12-4,ASTRTNEKLF
TRBJ2-5,TRBV19,ASSPTTGGAGETQY
TRBJ2-7,TRBV4-3,ASSQDDGLYEQY
TRBJ1-5,TRBV29-1,SVQGQGGSNQPQH
TRBJ1-5,TRBV6-5,ASSLGQGDQPQH
TRBJ1-2,TRBV10-3,AISEPDRNYGYT
TRBJ1-2,TRBV2,ASNPQGNYGYT
TRBJ2-5,TRBV28,ASRNLLAGVGETQY
TRBJ2-7,TRBV15,ATSREPVGGGAYEQY
TRBJ1-2,TRBV5-5,ASSSTLWVDRGHGYT
TRBJ2-5,TRBV6-6,ASSAGLAGVETQY